The clone carrying this TCR beta chain was found a few times. TCRdb re-called the 5' RACE reads with MiXCR, one entry per CDR3 protein. The table has 150,000 to 250,000 distinct CDR3 sequences, about 13% seen once. The CDR3 runs to 16 residues. CDR1 LGHDT and CDR2 YNNKEL come from the germline V gene (reference sequence). V lost 4 bases and J lost 3; bases outside the gene matches: 5. This record comes from a study of CD8 T cells in ankylosing spondylitis. This rearrangement joins TRBV3-1 to TRBJ2-7; TRBD2 aligns across 14 bases. Sequenced: blood, either unsorted or a sorted T cell fraction (not recorded which). This sequence originates from a male donor with ankylosing spondylitis or in good health (not recorded which). The chain's CDR3 is CASSLRLAGGIYEQYF. The DNA for the CDR3 is TGTGCCAGCAGCCTGCGACTAGCGGGAGGGATCTACGAGCAGTACTTC.